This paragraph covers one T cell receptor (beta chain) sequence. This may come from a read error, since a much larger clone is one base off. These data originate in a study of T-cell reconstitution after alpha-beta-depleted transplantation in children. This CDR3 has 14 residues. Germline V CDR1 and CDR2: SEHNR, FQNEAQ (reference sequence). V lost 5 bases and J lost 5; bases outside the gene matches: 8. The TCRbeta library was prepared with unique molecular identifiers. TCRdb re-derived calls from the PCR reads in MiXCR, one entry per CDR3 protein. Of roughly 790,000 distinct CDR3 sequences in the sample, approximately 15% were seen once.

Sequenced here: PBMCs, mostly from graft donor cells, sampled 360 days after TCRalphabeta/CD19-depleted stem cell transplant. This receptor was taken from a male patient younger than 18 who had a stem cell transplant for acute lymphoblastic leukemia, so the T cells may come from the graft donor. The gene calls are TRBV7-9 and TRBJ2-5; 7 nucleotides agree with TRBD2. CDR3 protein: CASSARTRRETQYF. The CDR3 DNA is TGTGCCAGCAGCGCCCGGACTAGGCGGGAGACCCAGTACTTC. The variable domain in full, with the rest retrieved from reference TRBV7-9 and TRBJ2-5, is DTGVSQNPRHKITKRGQNVTFRCDPISEHNRLYWYRQTLGQGPEFLTYFQNEAQLEKSRLLSDRFSAERPKGSFSTLEIQRTEQGDSAMYLCASSARTRRETQYFGPGTRLLVL.